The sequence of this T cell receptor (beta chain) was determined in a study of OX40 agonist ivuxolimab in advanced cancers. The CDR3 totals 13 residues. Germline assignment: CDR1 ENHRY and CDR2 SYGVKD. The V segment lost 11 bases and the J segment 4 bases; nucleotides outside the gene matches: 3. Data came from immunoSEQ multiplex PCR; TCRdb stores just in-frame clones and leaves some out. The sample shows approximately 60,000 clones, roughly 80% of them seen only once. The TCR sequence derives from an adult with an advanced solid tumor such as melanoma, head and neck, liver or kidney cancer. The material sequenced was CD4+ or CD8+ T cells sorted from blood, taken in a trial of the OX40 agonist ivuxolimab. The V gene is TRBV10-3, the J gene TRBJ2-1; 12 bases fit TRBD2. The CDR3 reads CASTSGGYNEQFF. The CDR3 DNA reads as TGTGCCTCGACTAGCGGGGGTTACAATGAGCAGTTCTTC.